Sequencing of this TCR beta chain was carried out in a study of blood T cell repertoires in COVID-19. Study in general: The United States, Italy and Spain supplied acute and convalescent COVID-19 samples. Sources were T cells, B-cell-depleted T cells, or PBMCs; the material itself was cDNA or gDNA.

This CDR3 is built from 15 residues. Germline CDR1 SGHAT, CDR2 FQNNGV. Between the trimmed V and J ends, which lost 1 base and 0 bases, there was a span of 10 bases. As processed by the authors: Reference gene primer amplification yielded estimated nucleated cell counts. Sequenced by immunoSEQ multiplex PCR; TCRdb stores in-frame clones only, minus some. That table supplies the V and J calls and clone size; D and trimming were determined from the DNA. Found here are a few hundred thousand clones, roughly 84% of them singletons; the top ten hold around 2.9%. This TCR was sampled from a woman aged 18-29 years with acute or convalescent COVID-19. The source material was peripheral blood. This chain joins TRBV11-2 and TRBJ2-7, with a possible D match to TRBD1 (6 bases). DNA for the CDR3: TGTGCCAGCAGCTTAGGCCTCAGGGGCTCCTACGAGCAGTACTTC. Its translation: CASSLGLRGSYEQYF.